This T cell receptor beta chain was sequenced in a study of T cell changes during pregnancy in multiple sclerosis. This clone was observed once. Only in-frame clones appear in the TCRdb table, and some are missing; sequencing was by immunoSEQ multiplex PCR. The table includes about 40,000 clones, roughly nine tenths detected once. V was shortened by 6 bases and J by 2 bases, with 10 bases between the two germline ends. CDR3 length: 13 residues. In germline, CDR1 is MNHNS, CDR2 SASEGT. The sample consisted of CD4+ T cells from peripheral blood mononuclear cells, taken in the first trimester of pregnancy. The rearrangement joins TRBV6-1 to TRBJ1-2, with D perhaps TRBD1 (6 bases). The sequence was obtained from a female donor with multiple sclerosis, enrolled in a pregnancy study. CDR3 nucleotides: TGTGCCAGCAGAATGGACAGCAACTATGGCTACACCTTC. Amino acid sequence: CASRMDSNYGYTF.